These 2 T cell receptor beta chains came from one sample sequenced in a study of blood T cell repertoires in COVID-19. Assay used: immunoSEQ multiplex PCR; TCRdb lists only in-frame clones, some missing. This sample has some 130,000 clones, with 85% found just once. The sample comprised peripheral blood. The source of these receptors is an elderly man with acute or convalescent COVID-19.

DNA for the CDR3: TGTGCCTGGAGTGTACAGCTACAAGAGACCCAGTACTTC. Amino acid sequence: CAWSVQLQETQYF. The chain employs TRBV30 and TRBJ2-5, with unresolved D. This CDR3 contains 13 residues. V was pared by 0 bases and J by 2 bases, with 7 bases between. The germline gives CDR1 GTSNPN, CDR2 SVGIG (reference sequence).

This clone has just a few counts. This sequence joins TRBV10-3 and TRBJ2-7; D gene unclear. The V end was cut by 3 bases, the J end by 2 bases, with 8 bases between. This CDR3 has 13 residues. Germline CDR1 is ENHRY and CDR2 is SYGVKD. The CDR3 coding sequence is TGTGCCATCAGTGATCGTACAGCCTACGAGCAGTACTTC. Protein: CAISDRTAYEQYF.